This T cell receptor beta chain comes out of a study of cytomegalovirus exposure and HLA in healthy donors. The overall study: A preliminary data release comprised roughly 80 million unique TCRs obtained from HLA-typed donors. Findings and caveats of the study: A reported reduction in N-insertions relative to the approximately 640-donor mean was seen in an Asian-associated ancestry cluster in a later analysis. There was a cluster of highly shared sequence variants that was likely a sequencing artifact.

PCR involved 60 Vbeta and 13 Jbeta primers. Methods used by the authors: Counted up in a later analysis, unique TCR beta chains came to 65 million to 100 million, with around 12 million shared. The table came from immunoSEQ multiplex PCR; TCRdb's copy has only in-frame clones and leaves some out. The V and J calls and the clone size are those of that table, but D and trimming were determined from the DNA. The sample shows 150,000 to 200,000 clones, 70% to 90% of them seen only once. As regards this clone: Its antigen remains unknown.

Germline CDR1 MGHRA, CDR2 YSYEKL. The CDR3 loop spans 14 amino acids. J was trimmed by 6 bases and V by 1 base; bases with no gene match: 3. The clonotype originates from a young woman in good health and CMV-seronegative. The chain links TRBV4-1 to TRBJ1-5; TRBD1 agrees at 7 bases. Material for sequencing was PBMCs. This chain's CDR3 is CASSQVTGRQPQHF. CDR3 sequence (DNA): TGCGCCAGCAGCCAAGTGACAGGGCGTCAGCCCCAGCATTTT.